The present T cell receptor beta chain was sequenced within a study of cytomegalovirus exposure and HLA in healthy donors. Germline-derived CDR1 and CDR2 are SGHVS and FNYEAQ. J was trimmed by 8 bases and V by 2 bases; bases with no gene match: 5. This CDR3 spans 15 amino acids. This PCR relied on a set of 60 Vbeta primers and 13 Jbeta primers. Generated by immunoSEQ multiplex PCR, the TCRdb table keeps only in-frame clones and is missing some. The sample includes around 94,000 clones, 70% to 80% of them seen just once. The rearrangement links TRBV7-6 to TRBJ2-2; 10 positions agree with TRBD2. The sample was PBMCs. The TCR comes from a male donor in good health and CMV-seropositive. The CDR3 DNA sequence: TGTGCCAGCAGCTTACCGGGACTAGCGCAGGGGGAGCTGTTTTTT. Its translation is CASSLPGLAQGELFF.